The 21 T cell receptor beta chains presented below share a single source sample, sequenced in a study of T cells in Graves' hyperthyroidism and ophthalmopathy. From RNA transcripts, TCR beta CDR3 regions were amplified. First-round RT-PCR with HTBI primers amplified the TCR CDR3 region. TCRdb re-analysed the multiplex PCR reads in MiXCR, keeping a single row per CDR3 protein. This sample has approximately 610,000 distinct CDR3 sequences, with over 15% found just once. Input material: blood. The receptors here all came from a woman younger than 30 with Graves' hyperthyroidism.

This clonotype has ten or more counts. This sequence joins TRBV10-3 and TRBJ2-7, with TRBD2 matching 11 bases. CDR1 and CDR2 from the germline V gene are ENHRY and SYGVKD. The CDR3 totals 15 residues. V shed 8 bases, J shed 6 bases, and the junction held 12 bases outside the gene matches. Here the CDR3 reads CAISDQLAGDGEQYF. CDR3 nucleotide sequence: TGTGCCATCTCGGACCAACTAGCGGGAGATGGCGAGCAGTACTTC.

This clonotype has just one count. This chain uses TRBV19 with TRBJ2-7; TRBD2 matches 8 bases. Germline assignment: CDR1 LNHDA and CDR2 SQIVND (reference sequence). The CDR3 has 14 amino acids. The junction had 9 bases not matched to a gene; V was cut back by 6 bases and J by 5 bases. CDR3 sequence reads: CASSNPGGLNEQYF. The CDR3 DNA sequence: TGTGCCAGTAGCAACCCGGGGGGGCTCAACGAGCAGTACTTC.

This clonotype has ten or more counts. The V gene is TRBV6-1, the J gene TRBJ2-7; 7 nucleotides align to TRBD2. The ends lost 5 bases at V and 5 bases at J; junction bases unmatched: 9. Germline CDR1 MNHNS, CDR2 SASEGT. The CDR3 is 14 amino acids. CDR3 sequence: CASSSAFRGDEQYF. The CDR3 DNA follows: TGTGCCAGCAGTTCGGCATTCCGGGGGGACGAGCAGTACTTC.

The DNA of the CDR3 is TGTGCCAGCAGTTTGGCGGCCGGGACTAGCCGCTTTGTTGAGCAGTTCTTC. It encodes CASSLAAGTSRFVEQFF. This rearrangement joins TRBV27 to TRBJ2-1; 9 bases agree with TRBD2. J was trimmed by 9 bases and V by 3 bases; bases with no gene match: 15. The CDR3 consists of 17 residues. Germline CDR1 is MNHEY and CDR2 is SMNVEV (reference sequence).

This clonotype was recorded a few times. This rearrangement joins TRBV20-1 to TRBJ2-2; TRBD2 aligns across 10 bases. Trimming removed 0 bases from V and 9 bases from J; junction bases left unmatched: 10. The CDR3 contains 16 residues. Germline V gene data show CDR1 as DFQATT and CDR2 as SNEGSKA (reference sequence). CDR3 sequence: CSARDPLAGADRELFF. The CDR3 DNA reads TGCAGTGCTAGAGATCCTCTAGCGGGAGCCGACCGGGAGCTGTTTTTT.

This clonotype turned up a few times. V and J are TRBV12-3 or TRBV12-4 and TRBJ2-1, with 8 bases fitting TRBD2. This CDR3 spans 14 amino acids. Losses at the gene ends were 7 bases for V and 6 bases for J; bases not matched to a gene: 8. CDR3 coding DNA: TGTGCCAGCAAATTTAGCGGGGCCCCCAATGAGCAGTTCTTC. It specifies CASKFSGAPNEQFF.

The V and J genes are TRBV7-9 and TRBJ2-2; D is ambiguous. Trimming stripped 1 base from V and 5 bases from J, with 14 bases between. This CDR3 is built from 16 residues. The germline gives CDR1 SEHNR, CDR2 FQNEAQ (reference sequence). The CDR3 is CASSLGSRSRTGELFF. For the CDR3, the DNA is TGTGCCAGCAGCTTAGGCAGCCGGTCCCGAACCGGGGAGCTGTTTTTT.

This clonotype has a count of ten or more. The chain is built from TRBV5-1 and TRBJ2-1; D gene uncertain. The CDR3 is made up of 14 amino acids. CDR1 is SGHRS and CDR2 is YFSETQ in the germline V gene. Trimming shortened V by 3 bases and J by 6 bases, and 13 bases separated the two germline ends. The CDR3 spells CASSSILGGNEQFF. DNA for the CDR3: TGCGCCAGCAGCTCGATCTTAGGTGGCAATGAGCAGTTCTTC.

This clonotype was counted ten times or more. V gene TRBV9 combines with J gene TRBJ1-1; maybe TRBD1 (5 bases). Germline V gene sequence: CDR1 SGDLS, CDR2 YYNGEE. The CDR3 covers 15 residues. Between the trimmed V and J ends, which lost 0 bases and 3 bases, there was a span of 12 bases. The CDR3 coding sequence is TGTGCCAGCAGCGTAGGGGGCAAAGGGGACACTGAAGCTTTCTTT. This sequence encodes CASSVGGKGDTEAFF. The whole variable domain, filled in from reference TRBV9 and TRBJ1-1, reads DSGVTQTPKHLITATGQRVTLRCSPRSGDLSVYWYQQSLDQGLQFLIQYYNGEERAKGNILERFSAQQFPDLHSELNLSSLELGDSALYFCASSVGGKGDTEAFFGQGTRLTVV.

This clonotype was observed a handful of times. The chain is built from TRBV9 and TRBJ2-3; maybe TRBD1 (5 bases). CDR1 and CDR2 from the germline V gene are SGDLS and YYNGEE. The CDR3 contains 15 residues. V lost 0 bases and J lost 2, with 10 bases in between. The CDR3 region is CASSVGGRDTDTQYF. In DNA form, the CDR3 reads TGTGCCAGCAGCGTAGGCGGCAGGGACACAGATACGCAGTATTTT.

This clonotype was detected a few times. This chain joins TRBV12-3 or TRBV12-4 and TRBJ1-5, with D perhaps matching TRBD1 (5 bases). The CDR3 covers 13 residues. V shed 7 bases and J shed 11 bases, with 18 bases lying between them. CDR3 sequence reads: CASTPSGVMTQHF. The DNA for the CDR3 is TGTGCCAGCACCCCCTCGGGGGTTATGACCCAGCATTTT.

This clonotype has a count of ten or more. The V gene is TRBV7-9, the J gene TRBJ1-1, with D uncertain. The CDR3 is made up of 14 amino acids. Looked up from germline, CDR1 is SEHNR and CDR2 is FQNEAQ (reference sequence). Trimming took 5 bases from V and 0 from J, leaving 10 bases between them. CDR3 nucleotide sequence: TGTGCCAGCAGCACCACCACTTTGAACACTGAAGCTTTCTTT. This codes for CASSTTTLNTEAFF.

This clonotype was observed many times. This chain uses TRBV27 with TRBJ2-5; tentative D call: TRBD2 (6 bases). The CDR3 runs 18 residues. Germline-derived CDR1 and CDR2 are MNHEY and SMNVEV (reference sequence). V was pared by 2 bases and J by 5 bases, with 24 bases between. In DNA form, the CDR3 reads TGTGCCAGCAGTTTAGGTTTCCCCCTAACCGGGAGACAGGAGACCCAGTACTTC. Translation gives CASSLGFPLTGRQETQYF.

The chain has TRBV5-4 and TRBJ2-5, with TRBD1 identical over 8 bases. The CDR3 runs 14 residues. With 0 bases clipped from V and 9 bases from J, the junction kept 7 bases outside the gene matches. Germline CDR1 SGHNT, CDR2 YYREEE (reference sequence). The CDR3 DNA is TGTGCCAGCAGCTTGGTGGGACAGGCCCAGCCCCAGTACTTC. It specifies CASSLVGQAQPQYF.

This clonotype was seen more than once but under ten times. Since a much larger clone is just one base distant, this may be a read error. V and J are TRBV20-1 and TRBJ2-5; 10 bases line up with TRBD1. Germline CDR1 and CDR2: DFQATT and SNEGSKA (reference sequence). The CDR3 totals 14 residues. The CDR3 DNA reads TGCAGTGCTTTCGACAGGGGGCGGCAAGAGACCCGGTACTTC. Its protein product is CSAFDRGRQETRYF.

This clonotype was recorded many times. This chain joins TRBV30 and TRBJ2-1, with D tentatively TRBD1 or TRBD2 (5 bases each). This CDR3 region has 15 residues. V was pared by 5 bases and J by 0 bases, with 14 bases between. Germline V lookup: CDR1 GTSNPN, CDR2 SVGIG (reference sequence). The CDR3, as DNA: TGTGCCTGGCACCGGGACGCTAGCTCCTACAATGAGCAGTTCTTC. This translates into CAWHRDASSYNEQFF.

Notes on this clonotype: This may be a read error, as it is one base from a much larger clone. The V and J genes are TRBV7-9 and TRBJ2-7, with a possible D match to TRBD1 (6 bases). CDR3 length equals 12 residues. Germline CDR1 reads SEHNR; CDR2 reads FQNEAQ (reference sequence). The CDR3 sequence is CVSSLRRGEQYF. The CDR3 region has the DNA TGTGTCAGCAGCTTGCGCAGGGGCGAGCAGTACTTC.

This clonotype was observed at least ten times. The CDR3 region is CASRGGQGSTEAFF. In DNA form, the CDR3 reads TGTGCCAGCAGGGGGGGACAGGGAAGCACTGAAGCTTTCTTT. The gene calls are TRBV2 and TRBJ1-1; 9 positions agree with TRBD1. The ends lost 6 bases at V and 4 bases at J; junction bases unmatched: 6. Germline V CDR1 and CDR2: SNHLY, FYNNEI. This CDR3 region has 14 residues.

This clonotype came up many times. This chain joins TRBV29-1 and TRBJ2-7, with D possibly matching TRBD1 (7 bases). V was shortened by 4 bases and J by 3 bases, with 13 bases between the two germline ends. CDR3 length: 13 residues. CDR1 and CDR2 from the germline V gene are SQVTM and ANQGSEA. Here the CDR3 reads CSVAPQGGYEQYF. The CDR3 coding sequence is TGCAGCGTTGCCCCTCAGGGGGGCTACGAGCAGTACTTC.

The chain joins TRBV12-3 or TRBV12-4 to TRBJ2-2; D is undetermined. CDR3 length equals 14 residues. The V and J ends lost 6 bases and 6 bases respectively, with 14 bases between them. This CDR3 reads CASSLAGKAGELFF. In DNA, the CDR3 is TGTGCCAGCAGCCTCGCAGGAAAGGCCGGGGAGCTGTTTTTT.

This clonotype was recorded a few times. This sequence joins TRBV6-2 or TRBV6-3 and TRBJ1-5, with D maybe TRBD1 (6 bases). CDR1 is MNHEY and CDR2 is SVGEGT in the germline V gene. With 7 bases removed from V and 6 bases from J, the gap between germline ends came to 28 bases. The CDR3 is made up of 18 amino acids. CDR3 DNA sequence: TGTGCCAGCAAGGGGGAACAGGGAGGATTCGGATGGGGTCAGCCCCAGCATTTT. It encodes CASKGEQGGFGWGQPQHF.